This T cell receptor (beta chain) was sequenced for a study of Ad26.COV2.S vaccination and SARS-CoV-2 variants. Clones were sequenced by immunoSEQ multiplex PCR, and TCRdb holds only the in-frame ones, with some missing. The table lists about 140,000 clones, 80% to 90% of them singletons. This clone has a single count. Trimming cost V 7 bases and J 6 bases; bases outside gene matches: 6. CDR3 length: 13 residues. Germline V gives CDR1 MNHNY, CDR2 SVGAGI (reference sequence). This clonotype was sampled from a human donor who had recovered from COVID-19. J is TRBJ2-7 and V is TRBV6-6, with 10 bases fitting TRBD1. The sample consisted of peripheral blood, taken after recovery from COVID-19. CDR3 sequence: CASTIRDRGEQYF. CDR3 in DNA: TGTGCCAGCACAATCCGGGACAGGGGCGAGCAGTACTTC.